These 29 T cell receptor beta chains were sequenced from one sample in a study of cytomegalovirus exposure and HLA in healthy donors. Researchers ran the PCR with 60 Vbeta and 13 Jbeta primers. The assay was immunoSEQ multiplex PCR, and TCRdb's table has in-frame clones only and misses some. Of some 120,000 clones listed, roughly a tenth are singletons. Sequencing used PBMCs. These receptors were collected from a woman aged 18-29 years in good health and CMV-seropositive.

The rearrangement joins TRBV21-1 to TRBJ1-1; TRBD1 is the table's D call and was not checked against the DNA. TRBV21-1 is a pseudogene locus. There are 12 residues in the CDR3. The CDR3: CANGPGDTEAFF. The CDR3 region has the DNA TGTGCCAACGGGCCAGGGGACACTGAAGCTTTCTTT.

The rearrangement joins TRBV6-5 to TRBJ1-2; possibly TRBD1 for D (6 bases). Germline V gives CDR1 MNHEY, CDR2 SVGAGI. The CDR3 length is 12 residues. Deletions cut 7 bases from V and 8 bases from J, with 14 bases between. CDR3 DNA: TGTGCCAGCAAAAACCAGGGGTACGGCTACACCTTC. Its protein is CASKNQGYGYTF.

This clone was detected only a few times. V gene TRBV5-6 combines with J gene TRBJ1-2; tentative D call: TRBD1 (5 bases). V was trimmed by 3 bases and J by 4 bases, leaving 13 bases between them. Germline loops: CDR1 SGHDT, CDR2 YYEEEE. The CDR3 length is 14 residues. The CDR3 region is CASSSGEKSYGYTF. The CDR3 bases are TGTGCCAGCAGCTCGGGGGAAAAAAGCTATGGCTACACCTTC.

This clone has just a few counts. This chain uses TRBV6-1 with TRBJ2-7; D perhaps matches TRBD1 (5 bases). The CDR3 spans 13 residues. Germline V gene lookup returns CDR1 MNHNS and CDR2 SASEGT. Trimming cost V 6 bases and J 2 bases, with 11 bases left between them. CDR3 sequence: CASRDKITYEQYF. The CDR3 bases are TGTGCCAGCAGGGACAAAATAACCTACGAGCAGTACTTC.

This clone was recorded a few times. The chain combines TRBV25-1 with TRBJ1-2; possibly TRBD1 for D (5 bases). Looked up from germline, CDR1 is MGHDK and CDR2 is SYGVNS. The V end was cut by 2 bases, the J end by 4 bases, with 8 bases between. The CDR3 is made up of 13 amino acids. The CDR3 protein is CASSEGQRYGYTF. Written as DNA, the CDR3 is TGTGCCAGCAGTGAAGGACAACGCTATGGCTACACCTTC.

The chain has TRBV7-6 and TRBJ1-1; unclear D gene. The V gene lost 5 bases and the J gene lost 1 base, with 26 bases spanning the gap. There are 19 residues in the CDR3. Germline CDR1 reads SGHVS; CDR2 reads FNYEAQ. The CDR3 nucleotides are TGTGCCAGCAGCACCAACATAGAGCCGACCAGACATTCGAACACTGAAGCTTTCTTT. This codes for CASSTNIEPTRHSNTEAFF.

This chain connects TRBV6-5 to TRBJ1-1; TRBD1 aligns across 8 bases. The CDR3 covers 14 residues. Germline-derived CDR1 and CDR2 are MNHEY and SVGAGI. V gave up 6 bases and J gave up 4 bases; unmatched junction bases: 7. The CDR3 DNA sequence: TGTGCCAGCAGACAGGGGGTAGAGCGCACTGAAGCTTTCTTT. Residues: CASRQGVERTEAFF.

This rearrangement joins TRBV10-3 to TRBJ2-2; no clear D gene. Germline V lookup: CDR1 ENHRY, CDR2 SYGVKD. Deletions cut 9 bases from V and 1 base from J, with 6 bases between. The CDR3 has 12 residues. The DNA for the CDR3 is TGTGCCATTTCAGTGAACACCGGGGAGCTGTTTTTT. Protein sequence: CAISVNTGELFF.

This clone has more than one count but fewer than ten. The V gene is TRBV23-1, the J gene TRBJ1-1; the D gene is possibly TRBD1 (6 bases). TRBV23-1 is assigned to the ORF class and has an uncertain function. This CDR3 region has 14 residues. Trimming left V 8 bases short and J 5 bases short, with 18 bases between. In DNA, the CDR3 is TGCGCCAGCTCCCTACGGGAGGGGGGGACTGAAGCTTTCTTT. Translated: CASSLREGGTEAFF.

The genes are TRBV28 and TRBJ2-7; maybe TRBD1 (5 bases). Trimming removed 6 bases at V and 0 bases at J, with 15 bases between. The CDR3 has 15 amino acids. Germline-derived CDR1 and CDR2 are MDHEN and SYDVKM. The CDR3 DNA is TGTGCCAGCAGCCCGGAGCCCGACAGCTCCTACGAGCAGTACTTC. Translation: CASSPEPDSSYEQYF.

This clone was seen only a few times. This sequence joins TRBV5-6 and TRBJ2-3; maybe TRBD2 (6 bases). The J call is doubtful: the DNA matches TRBJ2-1 better. The CDR3 has 13 amino acids. The germline V gene has CDR1 SGHDT and CDR2 YYEEEE. The CDR3 is CASSRPLAGEQFF. CDR3 nucleotides: TGTGCCAGCTCCCGCCCACTAGCAGGTGAGCAGTTCTTC.

The chain employs TRBV19 and TRBJ2-3; a possible D gene is TRBD2 (10 bases). Germline assignment: CDR1 LNHDA and CDR2 SQIVND (reference sequence). V lost 10 bases and J lost 6, with 23 bases in between. The CDR3 has 15 residues. CDR3 amino acids: CATGQGSSGSDTQYF. The DNA of the CDR3 is TGTGCCACCGGACAGGGGTCTAGCGGGAGTGATACGCAGTATTTT.

The chain employs TRBV28 and TRBJ2-7; the match to TRBD1 covers 8 bases. V was pared by 2 bases and J by 1 base, with 1 base of the junction left unmatched. The CDR3 is made up of 14 amino acids. Germline CDR1 and CDR2: MDHEN and SYDVKM. CDR3 sequence: CASSLGTGSYEQYF. The CDR3 DNA follows: TGTGCCAGCAGTTTAGGGACAGGATCCTACGAGCAGTACTTC. The complete variable domain, with remaining parts taken from reference TRBV28 and TRBJ2-7, reads DVKVTQSSRYLVKRTGEKVFLECVQDMDHENMFWYRQDPGLGLRLIYFSYDVKMKEKGDIPEGYSVSREKKERFSLILESASTNQTSMYLCASSLGTGSYEQYFGPGTRLTVT.

On this clone: The same CDR3 can be traced to other DNA sequences in this sample. This chain joins TRBV29-1 and TRBJ1-2, with 11 bases identical to TRBD1. Germline assignment: CDR1 SQVTM and CDR2 ANQGSEA. V shed 6 bases and J 7 bases; nucleotides not matched to a gene: 7. The CDR3 extends over 13 amino acids. CDR3 loop: CSVAGTGGSGYTF. The CDR3 coding sequence is TGCAGCGTAGCCGGGACAGGGGGTAGTGGCTACACCTTC.

J is TRBJ1-5 and V is TRBV19; D gene uncertain. The germline CDR1 and CDR2 sequences are LNHDA and SQIVND (reference sequence). Deletions cut 2 bases from V and 0 bases from J, with 5 bases between. This CDR3 has 14 residues. CDR3: CASSISGSNQPQHF. CDR3 coding DNA: TGTGCCAGTAGTATATCAGGTAGCAATCAGCCCCAGCATTTT.

This sequence joins TRBV19 and TRBJ2-7; 11 nucleotides agree with TRBD1. Per the germline V gene, CDR1 is LNHDA and CDR2 is SQIVND (reference sequence). V trimming: 10 bases; J trimming: 5 bases; junction bases outside the gene matches: 13. CDR3 length equals 15 residues. Written as DNA, the CDR3 is TGTGCCACCCGCCCGACCGGGACAGGGGGGAACGAGCAGTACTTC. Amino acids: CATRPTGTGGNEQYF. The whole variable domain, remainder taken from reference TRBV19 and TRBJ2-7, is DGGITQSPKYLFRKEGQNVTLSCEQNLNHDAMYWYRQDPGQGLRLIYYSQIVNDFQKGDIAEGYSVSREKKESFPLTVTSAQKNPTAFYLCATRPTGTGGNEQYFGPGTRLTVT.

The gene calls are TRBV27 and TRBJ2-7; TRBD1 might be the D (5 bases). In germline, CDR1 is MNHEY, CDR2 SMNVEV (reference sequence). CDR3 length: 12 amino acids. Trimming shortened V by 8 bases and J by 3 bases, and 11 bases separated the two germline ends. CDR3 coding DNA: TGTGCCAGCGGAGACAGTGTCTACGAGCAGTACTTC. It specifies CASGDSVYEQYF.

J is TRBJ2-1 and V is TRBV27; 12 bases map to TRBD2. The length of the CDR3 is 15 residues. CDR1 is MNHEY, CDR2 SMNVEV, per germline (reference sequence). The CDR3 is CASCSGTSGRAEQFF. CDR3 bases: TGTGCGAGTTGTTCCGGGACTAGCGGGCGGGCTGAGCAGTTCTTC.

This clone was counted many times. This sequence joins TRBV4-1 and TRBJ2-1, with a possible D match to TRBD2 (5 bases). CDR3 size: 15 residues. In germline, CDR1 is MGHRA, CDR2 YSYEKL. The V end was cut by 4 bases, the J end by 10 bases, with 20 bases between. The CDR3 DNA sequence: TGCGCCAGCAGCCCCAGCGGCGGACCCCACCAAGAGCAGTTCTTC. This translates into CASSPSGGPHQEQFF.

The table lists this clone with a few counts. The V gene is TRBV6-1, the J gene TRBJ2-2; a weak D match, TRBD1 (6 bases). Trimming pared 8 bases from V and 4 bases from J, leaving 14 bases between. The CDR3 is made up of 14 amino acids. CDR1 MNHNS and CDR2 SASEGT come from the germline V gene. In DNA, the CDR3 is TGTGCCAGCGTCGCCGACAGGCCCACCGGGGAGCTGTTTTTT. This codes for CASVADRPTGELFF.

The gene calls are TRBV9 and TRBJ2-7; perhaps TRBD2 as D (6 bases). The germline V gene has CDR1 SGDLS and CDR2 YYNGEE. V was trimmed by 3 bases and J by 1 base, leaving 11 bases between them. The CDR3 runs to 14 residues. CDR3 DNA: TGTGCCAGCAGCGGGGGGGAGTCGTCCTACGAGCAGTACTTC. It is translated as CASSGGESSYEQYF.

This clone was detected a few times. The V and J genes are TRBV11-2 and TRBJ1-4, with TRBD1 matching over 8 bases. V gave up 5 bases and J gave up 5 bases; unmatched junction bases: 4. This CDR3 has 14 amino acids. The germline gives CDR1 SGHAT, CDR2 FQNNGV. CDR3 amino acids: CASSPQGGNEKLFF. The DNA of the CDR3 is TGTGCCAGCAGCCCACAGGGGGGGAATGAAAAACTGTTTTTT.

CDR3 protein: CASSQAEGTSGRYEQYF. CDR3 in DNA: TGTGCCAGCAGCCAAGCAGAAGGGACTAGCGGTCGCTACGAGCAGTACTTC. The chain has TRBV4-2 and TRBJ2-7, with 11 bases that match TRBD2. The trim removed 1 base at V and 3 bases at J, leaving 8 bases unmatched. CDR3 length: 17 residues. Germline CDR1 reads LGHNA; CDR2 reads YNFKEQ.

V gene TRBV6-4 combines with J gene TRBJ2-7; D gene ambiguous. Trimming took 4 bases from V and 2 from J, leaving 12 bases between them. CDR1 is MRHNA, CDR2 SNTAGT, per germline. This CDR3 region has 14 residues. The CDR3 here is CASSGLGRPYEQYF. The CDR3 coding sequence is TGTGCCAGCAGTGGCCTAGGAAGGCCCTACGAGCAGTACTTC.

This clone was counted between two and nine times. The chain recombines TRBV7-3 with TRBJ2-3, with 7 bases aligning to TRBD2. V lost 2 bases to trimming and J lost 1 base; unmatched junction nucleotides: 6. Germline CDR1 is SGHTA and CDR2 is FQGTGA. This CDR3 has 16 amino acids. DNA for the CDR3: TGTGCCAGCAGCTTATCTCAGGGAGGGGGCACAGATACGCAGTATTTT. Translation: CASSLSQGGGTDTQYF.

The chain uses TRBV7-9 and TRBJ1-1; D uncertain. Germline-derived CDR1 and CDR2 are SEHNR and FQNEAQ (reference sequence). CDR3 length equals 11 residues. Trimming shortened V by 8 bases and J by 4 bases, and 8 bases separated the two germline ends. As DNA, the CDR3 is TGTGCCAGCTCCCCGGGCACTGAAGCTTTCTTT. It is translated as CASSPGTEAFF.

This sequence joins TRBV6-6 and TRBJ2-1; 7 bases are shared with TRBD2. V lost 0 bases, J lost 3 bases, and 2 bases stayed unmatched. The CDR3 is made up of 15 amino acids. The V gene's germline CDR1 is MNHNY and CDR2 SVGAGI (reference sequence). CDR3 in DNA: TGTGCCAGCAGTTACTCCGGACTAGTCTACAATGAGCAGTTCTTC. Protein sequence: CASSYSGLVYNEQFF.

This clone has more than one count but fewer than ten. The gene calls are TRBV6-4 and TRBJ2-1; 8 bases are a match to TRBD2. J was trimmed by 10 bases and V by 4 bases; bases with no gene match: 18. Germline values: CDR1 MRHNA, CDR2 SNTAGT. The length of the CDR3 is 17 residues. CDR3 loop: CASSALLPDSRGGEQFF. The CDR3 DNA sequence: TGTGCCAGCAGTGCCCTCCTTCCTGACTCCCGCGGGGGGGAGCAGTTCTTC.

There are a few counts of this clone. The chain is built from TRBV9 and TRBJ2-2; 10 bases agree with TRBD1. CDR3 length: 13 amino acids. Per germline, CDR1 SGDLS and CDR2 YYNGEE. The ends lost 2 bases at V and 10 bases at J; junction bases unmatched: 2. CDR3 nucleotide sequence: TGTGCCAGCAGCGTCGACAGGGGGCCGGAGCTGTTTTTT. This sequence encodes CASSVDRGPELFF.